The 7 T cell receptor beta chains below come from one sample, sequenced in a study of blood T cells in healthy people across ages. PCR was performed a second time for about 7 to 12 cycles using a sample-barcoded 5' primer and a J-beta primer mix. TCRdb processed the 5' RACE reads anew with MiXCR; each CDR3 protein has one entry. The sample includes about 680,000 distinct CDR3 sequences, more than 40% of them seen just once. Material for sequencing was blood. These receptors originate from a woman aged 55-69 years in good health.

This chain joins TRBV12-5 and TRBJ1-2, with D perhaps matching TRBD1 (5 bases). CDR3 length equals 19 residues. Germline V gene data show CDR1 as LGHNT and CDR2 as FRNRAP. Trimming pared 3 bases from V and 4 bases from J, leaving 27 bases between. In nucleotides, the CDR3 is TGTGCTAGTGGTTTCGTTTCCCCCCCAACGTACGACAGCTCCTATGGCTACACCTTC. Residues: CASGFVSPPTYDSSYGYTF. Looking up the rest from reference TRBV12-5 and TRBJ1-2 gives the full variable domain: DARVTQTPRHKVTEMGQEVTMRCQPILGHNTVFWYRQTMMQGLELLAYFRNRAPLDDSGMPKDRFSAEMPDATLATLKIQPSEPRDSAVYFCASGFVSPPTYDSSYGYTFGSGTRLTVV.

The chain uses TRBV4-1 and TRBJ1-2; D remains ambiguous. Germline V CDR1 and CDR2: MGHRA, YSYEKL. V gave up 0 bases and J gave up 4 bases, with 12 bases separating them. The CDR3 is 15 residues long. In DNA, the CDR3 is TGCGCCAGCAGCCAAGATCTAGTGGCCTTCTATGGCTACACCTTC. Translation: CASSQDLVAFYGYTF.

This sequence joins TRBV6-1 and TRBJ2-2, with a tentative D call TRBD2 (6 bases). CDR1 MNHNS and CDR2 SASEGT come from the germline V gene. V lost 7 bases and J 5 bases, leaving 14 bases between the germline ends. This CDR3 is 14 amino acids long. For the CDR3, the DNA is TGTGCCAGCACACTAGGCGGAGGGACCGGGGAGCTGTTTTTT. It is translated as CASTLGGGTGELFF.

This clonotype was picked up many times. V gene TRBV14 combines with J gene TRBJ2-2, with TRBD1 identical over 8 bases. The V and J ends lost 2 bases and 7 bases, in that order; junction bases with no gene match: 12. The CDR3 extends over 17 amino acids. Germline V gene data show CDR1 as SGHDN and CDR2 as FVKESK. The CDR3 sequence: CASSQPTGGLSGGELFF. In DNA, the CDR3 is TGTGCCAGCAGCCAACCAACAGGGGGTCTATCCGGCGGGGAGCTGTTTTTT.

This clonotype was picked up a small number of times. This sequence joins TRBV4-1 and TRBJ2-6, with TRBD2 identical over 8 bases. Germline V CDR1 and CDR2: MGHRA, YSYEKL. The J segment lost 0 bases and the V segment lost 1 base, leaving 2 bases of the junction unmatched. The CDR3 loop spans 17 amino acids. The CDR3 region has the DNA TGCGCCAGCAGCCAAGTCCTAGCGGGCTCTGGGGCCAACGTCCTGACTTTC. Translation gives CASSQVLAGSGANVLTF.

The chain recombines TRBV15 with TRBJ2-7, with D hard to call. The length of the CDR3 is 13 residues. The V and J ends lost 1 base and 5 bases respectively, with 9 bases between them. Germline V gene lookup returns CDR1 LNHNV and CDR2 YYDKDF (reference sequence). In nucleotides, the CDR3 is TGTGCCACCAGCAGAGGCCCCGGCGACGAGCAGTACTTC. Residues: CATSRGPGDEQYF.

This chain connects TRBV5-1 to TRBJ2-3, with 14 bases matching TRBD2. The V segment lost 4 bases and the J segment 4 bases; nucleotides outside the gene matches: 5. The CDR3 loop spans 16 amino acids. Germline values: CDR1 SGHRS, CDR2 YFSETQ. The CDR3 coding sequence is TGCGCCAGCAGCACAGGGACTAGCGGGAGTTCAGATACGCAGTATTTT. This codes for CASSTGTSGSSDTQYF.